This TCR beta chain was obtained from a study of early T cells in non-severe SARS-CoV-2 infection (dated by TCRdb to 2020 to 2022). With regard to the full study: TCR sequencing used bulk RNA from unsorted whole blood, so alpha and beta chains could not be paired.

This was a case-control study nested in a cohort of healthcare workers in London, UK, who had nasopharyngeal swab PCR tests and blood samples taken every week. Between 23 and 31 March 2020, the week of the UK lockdown, healthcare workers were enrolled and then followed up weekly for as long as 16 weeks. The germline V gene (reference sequence) gives CDR1 as LGHDT and CDR2 as YNNKEL. From its cysteine to its phenylalanine, the CDR3 spans 15 amino acids. Only the CDR3 portion is preserved as DNA: 45 bases, with reading frame beginning at the first base. V and J are truncated by 1 base and 3 bases respectively, leaving an intervening sequence of 11 bases. This clonotype showed up just a few times. This clone's antigen is unknown. The sample holds no much larger clone one base away, and base qualities are not on file. Receptor libraries were prepared by 5' RACE. The run used a NextSeq 500. The TCR library protocol attached unique molecular identifiers to individual cDNA molecules to correct for sequencing error and PCR bias. TCR alpha and beta chains were both sequenced, and the abundances of alpha and beta sequences in each sample were closely correlated with each other. The published analysis was carried out like this. V gene, J gene and CDR3 annotation of TCR sequences was performed with Decombinator V4. TCRs were defined as expanded if a significant change between any two time points was detected under a Poisson model with p below 0.0001. TCR abundances were normalised to the total number of TCRs sequenced in each sample and reported as counts per million. TRAV1-2 paired with TRAJ12, TRAJ20 or TRAJ33 defined MAIT TCRs, while TRAV10 paired with TRAJ18 defined iNKT TCRs. VDJdb, accessed on 1 November 2021, was searched for TCRs annotated for CMV, EBV and SARS-CoV-2, and TCRs annotated for more than one antigen were excluded. TCRdb reran the public reads through fastp at Q25 and MiXCR, keeping productive beta chains. CDR3 protein duplicates are merged, each entry listing the most common genes and DNA. V and J calls and clone size were set by TCRdb, not the authors. For this sample there are tens of thousands of distinct CDR3 sequences; approximately 14% appear just once. The biggest ten clones account for about 6.1% of the sample.

The study at large found these results: VDJdb matching was skewed toward anti-spike CD8 responses, so virus-specific expansions were likely underestimated and private and CD4 specificities were missed.

Sequences were obtained from whole blood. The receptor was isolated from an adult who was a healthcare worker with PCR-confirmed SARS-CoV-2 infection or an uninfected control (not recorded which). The V and J genes are TRBV3-1 and TRBJ2-3; the D gene is possibly TRBD1, with 6 bases matching. The encoded CDR3 is CASSQGSGDTDTQYF. In nucleotide form, the sequence is TGTGCCAGCAGCCAAGGGTCAGGGGATACAGATACGCAGTATTTT.